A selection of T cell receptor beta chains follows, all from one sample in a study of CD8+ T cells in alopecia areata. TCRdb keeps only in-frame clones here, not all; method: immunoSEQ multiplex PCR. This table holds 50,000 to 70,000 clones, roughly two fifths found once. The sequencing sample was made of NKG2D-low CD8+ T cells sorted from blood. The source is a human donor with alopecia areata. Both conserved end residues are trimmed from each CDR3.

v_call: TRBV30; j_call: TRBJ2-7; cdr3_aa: AWNDSPYEQY
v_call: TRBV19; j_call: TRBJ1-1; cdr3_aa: ASREGGTEAF
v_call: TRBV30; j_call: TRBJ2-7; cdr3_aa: AWNLGTGPYEQY
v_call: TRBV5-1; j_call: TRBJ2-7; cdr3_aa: ASSLSRAPEQY
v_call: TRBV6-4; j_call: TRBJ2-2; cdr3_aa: ASSEGQNTGELF
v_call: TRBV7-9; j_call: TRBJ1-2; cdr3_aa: ASRKGVDYGYT
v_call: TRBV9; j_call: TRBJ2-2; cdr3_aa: ASSDRPSGELF
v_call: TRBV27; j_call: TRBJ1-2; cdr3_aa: ASSPLGT
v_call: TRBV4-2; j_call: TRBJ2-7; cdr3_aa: ASSGTGEIGEQY
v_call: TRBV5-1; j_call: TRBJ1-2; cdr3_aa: ASSLGSGYGYT
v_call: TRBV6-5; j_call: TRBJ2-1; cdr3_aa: ASSYFTGYNEQF
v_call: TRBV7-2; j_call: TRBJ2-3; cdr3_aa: ASSHLRGGRDTQY
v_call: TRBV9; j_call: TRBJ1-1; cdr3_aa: ASSGRQGAGTEAF
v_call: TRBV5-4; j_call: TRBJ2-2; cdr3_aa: ASSLMGGRDLGTGELF
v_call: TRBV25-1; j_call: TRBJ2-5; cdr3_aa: ASSVQGGETQY
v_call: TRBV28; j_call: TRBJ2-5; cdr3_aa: ASSLGWGETQY
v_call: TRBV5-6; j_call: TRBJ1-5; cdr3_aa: ASKSWGNQPQH
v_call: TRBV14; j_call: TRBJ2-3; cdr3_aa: ASSPWGITSTDTQY
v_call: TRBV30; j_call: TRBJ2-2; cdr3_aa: AWTRDRAELF
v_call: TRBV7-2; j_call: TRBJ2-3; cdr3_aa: ASSVITDTQY
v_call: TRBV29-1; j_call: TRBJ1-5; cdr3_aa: SVSGTDSNQPQH
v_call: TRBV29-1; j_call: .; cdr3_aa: SVEKGYEQY
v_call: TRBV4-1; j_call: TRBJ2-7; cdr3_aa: ASSQVGTGPYEQY
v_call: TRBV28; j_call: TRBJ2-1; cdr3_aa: ASSFRNYNEQF
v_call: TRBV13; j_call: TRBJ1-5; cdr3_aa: ASSQRGRGQPQH
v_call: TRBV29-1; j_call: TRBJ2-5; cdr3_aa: SVEDRTAQETQY
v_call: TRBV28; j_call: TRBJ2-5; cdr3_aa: ASSFEGTQETQY
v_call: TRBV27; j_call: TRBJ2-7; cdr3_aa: ASSPTGTGGEQY